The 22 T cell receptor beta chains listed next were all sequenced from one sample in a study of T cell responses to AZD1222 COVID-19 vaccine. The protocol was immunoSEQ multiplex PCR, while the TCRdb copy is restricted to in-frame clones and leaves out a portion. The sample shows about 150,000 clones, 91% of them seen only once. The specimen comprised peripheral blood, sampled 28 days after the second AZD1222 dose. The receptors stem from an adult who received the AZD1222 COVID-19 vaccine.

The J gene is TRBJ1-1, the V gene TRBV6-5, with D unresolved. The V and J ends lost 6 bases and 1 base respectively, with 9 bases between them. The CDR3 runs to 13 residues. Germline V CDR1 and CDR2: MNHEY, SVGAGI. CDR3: CASRLYRNTEAFF. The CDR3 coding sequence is TGTGCCAGCAGGCTCTACAGGAACACTGAAGCTTTCTTT.

CDR3 region: CASSARQGSWNEQFF. The CDR3 DNA is TGTGCCAGCAGCGCCCGACAGGGGTCTTGGAATGAGCAGTTCTTC. V is TRBV9 and J is TRBJ2-1, with 8 bases aligning to TRBD1. Trimming cost V 3 bases and J 7 bases; bases outside gene matches: 9. The CDR3 consists of 15 residues. From germline, CDR1 is SGDLS and CDR2 YYNGEE.

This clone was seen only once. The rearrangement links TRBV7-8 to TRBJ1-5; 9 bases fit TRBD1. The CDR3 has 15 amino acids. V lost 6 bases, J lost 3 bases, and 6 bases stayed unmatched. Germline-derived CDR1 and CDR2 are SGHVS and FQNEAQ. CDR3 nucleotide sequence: TGTGCCAGCAGTCCGGGACAGGGAAACAATCAGCCCCAGCATTTT. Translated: CASSPGQGNNQPQHF.

CDR3 nucleotides: TGTGCCAGCAGTGAAGCAGCCTGGACAGTAGCCAAAAACATTCAGTACTTC. This encodes CASSEAAWTVAKNIQYF. V usage is TRBV2 and J usage is TRBJ2-4, with a possible D match to TRBD1 (6 bases). The CDR3 has 17 amino acids. Trimming removed 0 bases at V and 0 bases at J, with 12 bases between. Germline V gene lookup returns CDR1 SNHLY and CDR2 FYNNEI.

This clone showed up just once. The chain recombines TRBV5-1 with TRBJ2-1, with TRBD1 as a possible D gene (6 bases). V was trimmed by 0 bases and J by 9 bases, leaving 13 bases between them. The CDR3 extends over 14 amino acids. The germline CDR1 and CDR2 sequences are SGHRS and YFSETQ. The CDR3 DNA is TGCGCCAGCAGCTTGGGGACAGAATGGGGTGAGCAGTTCTTC. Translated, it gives CASSLGTEWGEQFF.

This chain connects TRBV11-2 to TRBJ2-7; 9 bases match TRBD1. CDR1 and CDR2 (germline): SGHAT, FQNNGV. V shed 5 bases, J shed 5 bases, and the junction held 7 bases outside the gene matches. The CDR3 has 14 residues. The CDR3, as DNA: TGTGCCAGCAGCACCCGGACAGGGGCCCACGAGCAGTACTTC. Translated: CASSTRTGAHEQYF.

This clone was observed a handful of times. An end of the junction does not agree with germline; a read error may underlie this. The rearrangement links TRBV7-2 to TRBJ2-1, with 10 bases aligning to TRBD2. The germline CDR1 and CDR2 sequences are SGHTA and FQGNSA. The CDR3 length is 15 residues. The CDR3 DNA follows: TGTGCCAGCAGCTCCCCCCTAGCGGGGGACAAGGAGCAGTTCTTC. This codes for CASSSPLAGDKEQFF.

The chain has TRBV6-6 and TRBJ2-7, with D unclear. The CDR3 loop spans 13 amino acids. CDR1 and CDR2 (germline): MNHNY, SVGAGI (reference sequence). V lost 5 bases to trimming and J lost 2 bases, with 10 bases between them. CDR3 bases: TGTGCCAGCAGTAAACCGGCGCCCTACGAGCAGTACTTC. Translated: CASSKPAPYEQYF.

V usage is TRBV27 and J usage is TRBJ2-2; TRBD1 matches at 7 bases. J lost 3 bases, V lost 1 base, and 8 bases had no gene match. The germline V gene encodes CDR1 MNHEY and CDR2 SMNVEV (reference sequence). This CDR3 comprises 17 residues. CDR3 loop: CASSLWVSGTDTGELFF. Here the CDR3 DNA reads TGTGCCAGCAGTTTATGGGTTTCTGGGACAGACACCGGGGAGCTGTTTTTT.

The CDR3 sequence is CASSYSSTDPWGRAKNIQYF. The CDR3 DNA follows: TGTGCCAGCAGTTACTCCTCCACAGACCCGTGGGGGCGAGCCAAAAACATTCAGTACTTC. The V gene is TRBV6-2 or TRBV6-3, the J gene TRBJ2-4; D is possibly TRBD1 (6 bases). V was pared by 0 bases and J by 0 bases, with 21 bases between. Germline values: CDR1 MNHEY, CDR2 SVGEGT. This CDR3 has 20 residues.

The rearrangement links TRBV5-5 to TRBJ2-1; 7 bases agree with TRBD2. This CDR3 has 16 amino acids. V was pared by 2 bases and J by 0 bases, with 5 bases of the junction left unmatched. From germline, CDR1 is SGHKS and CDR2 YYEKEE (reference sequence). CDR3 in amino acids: CASSLEWGGSYNEQFF. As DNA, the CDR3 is TGTGCCAGCAGCTTAGAATGGGGGGGCTCCTACAATGAGCAGTTCTTC.

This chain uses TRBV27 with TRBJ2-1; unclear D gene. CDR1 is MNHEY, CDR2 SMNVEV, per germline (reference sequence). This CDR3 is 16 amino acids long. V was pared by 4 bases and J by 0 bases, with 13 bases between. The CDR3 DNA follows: TGTGCCAGCAGTTCCCGACGGAAGAGCTCCTACAATGAGCAGTTCTTC. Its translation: CASSSRRKSSYNEQFF.

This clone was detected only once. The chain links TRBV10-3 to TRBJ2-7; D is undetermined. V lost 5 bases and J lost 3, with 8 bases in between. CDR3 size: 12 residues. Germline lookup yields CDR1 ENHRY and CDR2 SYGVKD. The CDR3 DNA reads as TGTGCCATCAGTCCAGGAAACTACGAGCAGTACTTC. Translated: CAISPGNYEQYF.

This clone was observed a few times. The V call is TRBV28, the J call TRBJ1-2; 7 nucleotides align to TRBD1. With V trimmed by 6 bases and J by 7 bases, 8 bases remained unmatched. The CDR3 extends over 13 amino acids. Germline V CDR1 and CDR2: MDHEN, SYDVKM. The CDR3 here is CASSDRVRGGYTF. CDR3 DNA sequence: TGTGCCAGCAGCGACAGGGTACGCGGTGGCTACACCTTC.

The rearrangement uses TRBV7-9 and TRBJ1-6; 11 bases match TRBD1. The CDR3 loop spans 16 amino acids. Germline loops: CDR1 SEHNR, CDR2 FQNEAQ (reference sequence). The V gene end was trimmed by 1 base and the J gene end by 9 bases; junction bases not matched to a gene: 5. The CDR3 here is CASSLEGQGGRSPLHF. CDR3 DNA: TGTGCCAGCAGCTTAGAGGGACAGGGGGGGCGTTCACCCCTCCACTTT.

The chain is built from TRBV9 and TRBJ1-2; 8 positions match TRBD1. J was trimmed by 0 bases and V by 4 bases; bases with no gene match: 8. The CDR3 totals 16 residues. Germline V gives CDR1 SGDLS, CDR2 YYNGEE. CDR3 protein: CASSPQGTGTNYGYTF. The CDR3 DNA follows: TGTGCCAGCAGCCCTCAAGGGACAGGAACTAACTATGGCTACACCTTC.

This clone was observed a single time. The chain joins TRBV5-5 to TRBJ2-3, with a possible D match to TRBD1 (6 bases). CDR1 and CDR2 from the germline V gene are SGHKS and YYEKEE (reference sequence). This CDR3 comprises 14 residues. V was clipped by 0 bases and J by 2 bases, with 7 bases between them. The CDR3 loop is CASSLEGDTDTQYF. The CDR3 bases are TGTGCCAGCAGCTTGGAGGGGGACACAGATACGCAGTATTTT.

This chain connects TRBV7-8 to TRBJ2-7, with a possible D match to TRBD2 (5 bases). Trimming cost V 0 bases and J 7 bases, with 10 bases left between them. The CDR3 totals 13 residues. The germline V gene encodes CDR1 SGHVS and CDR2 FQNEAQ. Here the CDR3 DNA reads TGTGCCAGCAGCTTAGCCCTAGCTGGGGAGCAGTACTTC. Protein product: CASSLALAGEQYF. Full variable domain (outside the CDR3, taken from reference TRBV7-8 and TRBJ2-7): GAGVSQSPRYKVAKRGQDVALRCDPISGHVSLFWYQQALGQGPEFLTYFQNEAQLDKSGLPSDRFFAERPEGSVSTLKIQRTQQEDSAVYLCASSLALAGEQYFGPGTRLTVT.

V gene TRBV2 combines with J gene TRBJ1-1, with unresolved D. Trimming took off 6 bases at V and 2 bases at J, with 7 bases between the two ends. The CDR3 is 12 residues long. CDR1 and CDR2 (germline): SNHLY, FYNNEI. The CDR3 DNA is TGTGCCAGCAGGACGCAAAACACTGAAGCTTTCTTT. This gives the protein CASRTQNTEAFF.

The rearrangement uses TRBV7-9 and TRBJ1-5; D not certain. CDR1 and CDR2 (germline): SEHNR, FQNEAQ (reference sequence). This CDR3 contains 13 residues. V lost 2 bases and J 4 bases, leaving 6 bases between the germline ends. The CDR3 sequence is CASSLSGNQPQHF. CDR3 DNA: TGTGCCAGCAGCTTAAGCGGGAATCAGCCCCAGCATTTT.

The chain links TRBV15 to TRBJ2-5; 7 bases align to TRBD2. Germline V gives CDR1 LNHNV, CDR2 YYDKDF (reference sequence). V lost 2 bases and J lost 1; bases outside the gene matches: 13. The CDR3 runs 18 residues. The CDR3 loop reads CATSRSVDGGRSQETQYF. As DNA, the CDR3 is TGTGCCACCAGCAGATCCGTAGATGGCGGGAGATCCCAAGAGACCCAGTACTTC.

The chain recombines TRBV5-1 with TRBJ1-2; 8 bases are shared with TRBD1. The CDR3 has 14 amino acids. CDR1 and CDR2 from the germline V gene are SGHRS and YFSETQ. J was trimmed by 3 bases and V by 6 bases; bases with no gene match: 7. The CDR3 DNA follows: TGCGCCAGCAACGCCGGGACAGGCTACTATGGCTACACCTTC. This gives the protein CASNAGTGYYGYTF.